The clone carrying this T cell receptor (beta chain) turned up a few times. Each CDR3 protein gets one entry after TCRdb re-called the RT-PCR reads with MiXCR. The sample yields 84,000 or so distinct CDR3 sequences, roughly 52% seen once. The data derive from a study of patients and donors after allogeneic stem cell transplantation. The V gene end was trimmed by 0 bases and the J gene end by 1 base; junction bases not matched to a gene: 8. From germline, CDR1 is DFQATT and CDR2 SNEGSKA (reference sequence). The CDR3 spans 17 residues. The specimen was blood, either unsorted or a sorted T cell fraction (not recorded which). The clonotype originates from a human donor who was either an allogeneic HSCT recipient or a stem cell or donor lymphocyte infusion donor (not recorded which). It is not recorded whose cells these are; they may come from a transplant donor. The rearrangement uses TRBV20-1 and TRBJ1-2, with 10 bases matching TRBD1. Here the CDR3 reads CSAREMDRGFSNYGYTF. The CDR3 bases are TGCAGTGCTAGAGAGATGGACAGGGGGTTCAGTAACTATGGCTACACCTTC.